This entry lists 9 T cell receptor beta chains sequenced from one sample in a study of cytomegalovirus exposure and HLA in healthy donors. The PCR ran on 60 Vbeta and 13 Jbeta primers. Profiled with immunoSEQ multiplex PCR; TCRdb holds only in-frame clones, not every one. The sample yields almost 90,000 clones, about 85% seen once. Sequencing was performed on PBMCs. All receptors come from a man between 40 and 49 years old in good health and CMV-seropositive.

V usage is TRBV7-8 and J usage is TRBJ2-3; D remains unclear. V shed 6 bases and J shed 4 bases, with 11 bases lying between them. The CDR3 extends over 13 amino acids. The germline CDR1 and CDR2 sequences are SGHVS and FQNEAQ. The CDR3 spells CASRPLLPDTQYF. DNA for the CDR3: TGTGCCAGCAGACCCCTATTACCAGATACGCAGTATTTT.

The rearrangement joins TRBV6-5 to TRBJ1-6, with a weak D call TRBD1 (5 bases). V lost 0 bases to trimming and J lost 10 bases, with 16 bases between them. CDR1 and CDR2 (germline): MNHEY, SVGAGI. This CDR3 contains 16 residues. CDR3 DNA: TGTGCCAGCAGTTACTCGATTCAGGTCGGGGGGTCACCCCTCCACTTT. Amino acid sequence: CASSYSIQVGGSPLHF.

This chain uses TRBV28 with TRBJ2-1, with unresolved D. This CDR3 has 15 residues. CDR1 is MDHEN and CDR2 is SYDVKM in the germline V gene. V shed 5 bases and J shed 5 bases, with 16 bases lying between them. In DNA, the CDR3 is TGTGCCAGCAGTCCTGCAGGTCAGTACAACAATGAGCAGTTCTTC. Amino acid sequence: CASSPAGQYNNEQFF.

The chain joins TRBV7-2 to TRBJ1-2, with 7 bases lining up with TRBD1. The trim removed 6 bases at V and 4 bases at J, leaving 5 bases unmatched. The CDR3 extends over 13 amino acids. Germline V gene data show CDR1 as SGHTA and CDR2 as FQGNSA. Here the CDR3 DNA reads TGTGCCAGCAGGCTTAGGGACAGCTATGGCTACACCTTC. Protein sequence: CASRLRDSYGYTF.

With regard to this clone: The junction departs from germline at one end; a sequencing error may be responsible. The sample contains more than one DNA sequence encoding this CDR3. The chain couples TRBV4-2 to TRBJ1-4; D is perhaps TRBD1 (6 bases). Germline V gene sequence: CDR1 LGHNA, CDR2 YNFKEQ. The CDR3 runs to 16 residues. The CDR3: CASSQDRIGQNEKLFF. CDR3 DNA sequence: TGTGCCAGCAGCCAAGACCGGATTGGACAGAATGAAAAACTGTTTTTC.

The chain couples TRBV6-5 to TRBJ2-7; 10 bases map to TRBD2. Trimming at V came to 2 bases and at J to 0 bases, leaving 4 bases not matched to a gene. Germline loops: CDR1 MNHEY, CDR2 SVGAGI. CDR3 length: 16 amino acids. The CDR3 is CASSYSGGASSYEQYF. DNA for the CDR3: TGTGCCAGCAGTTACAGCGGGGGGGCCTCCTCCTACGAGCAGTACTTC.

The chain links TRBV13 to TRBJ2-7; D may be TRBD1 (5 bases). The CDR3 sequence is 13 residues long. The V end was cut by 5 bases, the J end by 3 bases, with 11 bases between. The germline V gene encodes CDR1 PRHDT and CDR2 FYEKMQ (reference sequence). CDR3 coding DNA: TGTGCCAGCAGCCCTCCAGGGCGCTACGAGCAGTACTTC. This translates into CASSPPGRYEQYF.

V usage is TRBV11-2 and J usage is TRBJ2-3; the D gene is possibly TRBD1 (6 bases). This CDR3 spans 15 amino acids. V was pared by 0 bases and J by 3 bases, with 10 bases between. The V gene's germline CDR1 is SGHAT and CDR2 FQNNGV. The CDR3 DNA follows: TGTGCCAGCAGCTTAGACAGGGGAAGTACAGATACGCAGTATTTT. Protein sequence: CASSLDRGSTDTQYF.

V and J are TRBV10-3 and TRBJ1-2; D remains ambiguous. V was cut by 0 bases and J by 4 bases, with 12 bases left in between. The CDR3 runs to 15 residues. In germline, CDR1 is ENHRY, CDR2 SYGVKD. CDR3 region: CAISESGFTGYGYTF. CDR3 nucleotides: TGTGCCATCAGTGAGTCTGGCTTCACGGGCTATGGCTACACCTTC.